A selection of T cell receptor beta chains follows, all from one sample in a study of blood T cell repertoires in COVID-19. TCRdb's copy holds only in-frame clones and misses some; the assay was immunoSEQ multiplex PCR. The profile shows some 320,000 clones, roughly 85% of them singletons. The sequenced sample was peripheral blood. The source of these receptors is a human donor in a cohort sampled during active COVID-19. Each CDR3 is given without its conserved first and last residue. The order of the fields is V gene, J gene, CDR3 protein.

V gene: TRBV28; J gene: TRBJ2-1; CDR3 protein: ASSFPPARADRSSYNEQF
V gene: TRBV18; J gene: TRBJ2-1; CDR3 protein: ASSPRSSGGIISSYNEQF
V gene: TRBV12-5; J gene: TRBJ1-2; CDR3 protein: ASGLGRTTAHGYT
V gene: TRBV6-1; J gene: TRBJ2-7; CDR3 protein: ASSEEGEQQY
V gene: TRBV18; J gene: TRBJ1-5; CDR3 protein: ASSPGQGNQPQH
V gene: TRBV27; J gene: TRBJ2-7; CDR3 protein: AIGTSNSYEQY
V gene: TRBV7-3; J gene: TRBJ2-1; CDR3 protein: ASSAQLPGQGYNEQF
V gene: TRBV4-1; J gene: TRBJ1-5; CDR3 protein: ASSRGQDPSNQPQH
V gene: TRBV2; J gene: TRBJ1-1; CDR3 protein: ASRYQANTEAF
V gene: TRBV7-6; J gene: TRBJ1-1; CDR3 protein: ASSLASTGENTEAF
V gene: TRBV30; J gene: TRBJ2-5; CDR3 protein: AWSSGQETQY
V gene: TRBV12-3/TRBV12-4; J gene: TRBJ2-3; CDR3 protein: ATTRGLADTQY
V gene: TRBV3-1/TRBV3-2; J gene: TRBJ1-6; CDR3 protein: ASSEGSPARGSPLH
V gene: TRBV2; J gene: TRBJ1-6; CDR3 protein: ASSEEKADVGSPLH
V gene: TRBV30; J gene: TRBJ1-6; CDR3 protein: AWSNPVPDSPLH
V gene: TRBV4-2; J gene: TRBJ1-1; CDR3 protein: ASSQGGQGNTEAF
V gene: TRBV7-8; J gene: TRBJ1-1; CDR3 protein: ASSRRDRDPQSF
V gene: TRBV19; J gene: TRBJ1-1; CDR3 protein: ASSMGHLNTEAF
V gene: TRBV11-2; J gene: TRBJ1-3; CDR3 protein: ASSWEGNTIY
V gene: TRBV2; J gene: TRBJ1-3; CDR3 protein: ASIRDRSGNTIY
V gene: TRBV19; J gene: TRBJ1-6; CDR3 protein: ASKLAAVYNSPLH
V gene: TRBV6-5; J gene: TRBJ1-4; CDR3 protein: ATKLGGSNEKLF
V gene: TRBV7-9; J gene: TRBJ1-5; CDR3 protein: ASSLASPRGIEPQH
V gene: TRBV24-1; J gene: TRBJ1-5; CDR3 protein: ATRAGGYNQPQH
V gene: TRBV2; J gene: TRBJ1-5; CDR3 protein: ASSTRGGSNQPQH
V gene: TRBV28; J gene: TRBJ2-6; CDR3 protein: ASISPGANVLT
V gene: TRBV19; J gene: TRBJ1-1; CDR3 protein: ASSITGGRAF
V gene: TRBV19; J gene: TRBJ1-2; CDR3 protein: ASSQTVSYGYT
V gene: TRBV29-1; J gene: TRBJ2-1; CDR3 protein: SVVMGLAKRV
V gene: TRBV6-4; J gene: TRBJ2-2; CDR3 protein: ASSDGRAGELF
V gene: TRBV19; J gene: TRBJ2-7; CDR3 protein: ASSIGGSAAYEQY
V gene: TRBV9; J gene: TRBJ2-3; CDR3 protein: ASSLNGYTQY
V gene: TRBV19; J gene: TRBJ2-3; CDR3 protein: ASTFTGPTDTQY
V gene: TRBV20-1; J gene: TRBJ1-5; CDR3 protein: SASGQGIQPQH
V gene: TRBV5-6; J gene: TRBJ2-5; CDR3 protein: ASSVTPGLAEETQY
V gene: TRBV7-6; J gene: TRBJ2-2; CDR3 protein: ASSLWTDLIGELF
V gene: TRBV20-1; J gene: TRBJ2-3; CDR3 protein: SASPGLGTDTQY
V gene: TRBV7-9; J gene: TRBJ1-6; CDR3 protein: ASSLAATAAKPNNSPLH
V gene: TRBV5-1; J gene: TRBJ2-7; CDR3 protein: ASSVDARGGEQY
V gene: TRBV27; J gene: TRBJ2-6; CDR3 protein: ASSSTRTAGANVLT
V gene: TRBV5-1; J gene: TRBJ1-6; CDR3 protein: ASSLAGVSYNSPLH
V gene: TRBV19; J gene: TRBJ1-1; CDR3 protein: ASSIHIGYAEAF
V gene: TRBV24-1; J gene: TRBJ1-1; CDR3 protein: ATSEAGTGPTEAF
V gene: TRBV5-1; J gene: TRBJ1-2; CDR3 protein: ASSLDRGSSGYT
V gene: TRBV6-1; J gene: TRBJ2-3; CDR3 protein: ASSDQGLDTQY
V gene: TRBV11-2; J gene: TRBJ2-4; CDR3 protein: ASSSGQGNIQY
V gene: TRBV2; J gene: TRBJ1-1; CDR3 protein: ASFRGLDTEAF
V gene: TRBV4-1; J gene: TRBJ1-1; CDR3 protein: ASSLRDGDKAF
V gene: TRBV29-1; J gene: TRBJ1-1; CDR3 protein: SVSGGTEAF
V gene: TRBV15; J gene: TRBJ1-1; CDR3 protein: ATSRLTTAPEAF
V gene: TRBV18; J gene: TRBJ2-4; CDR3 protein: ASSGGTVLGIQY
V gene: TRBV11-2; J gene: TRBJ1-2; CDR3 protein: ASSPKGCNGYT
V gene: TRBV28; J gene: TRBJ2-2; CDR3 protein: ASSTGSLNTGELF
V gene: TRBV2; J gene: TRBJ2-1; CDR3 protein: ASNLDRGRDEQF
V gene: TRBV3-1/TRBV3-2; J gene: TRBJ2-7; CDR3 protein: ASSHPSSYEQY
V gene: TRBV6-2/TRBV6-3; J gene: TRBJ2-1; CDR3 protein: ASSPLVRSSYNEQF
V gene: TRBV9; J gene: TRBJ1-1; CDR3 protein: ASSVLTGYTEAF
V gene: TRBV6-5; J gene: TRBJ1-6; CDR3 protein: ASRTGPRNSPLH
V gene: TRBV6-1; J gene: TRBJ1-6; CDR3 protein: ASSEASRNSPLH
V gene: TRBV15; J gene: TRBJ2-3; CDR3 protein: ATSAGGPVQTDTQY